These T cell receptor beta chains were read from a single sample in a study of response to subunit inactivated influenza vaccine. TCRdb itself ran the RT-PCR reads through MiXCR, one entry per CDR3 protein. The sample lists fewer than 400,000 distinct CDR3 sequences, 20% to 25% occurring once. The sequencing here drew on PBMCs from blood, taken approximately 22 months after vaccination. The receptors derive from a man between 50 and 69 years old who received an inactivated influenza vaccine. Each CDR3 is given with its conserved first and last residue.

V gene	J gene	CDR3 protein
TRBV5-6	TRBJ2-5	CASRAASETQYF
TRBV18	TRBJ2-5	CASSRETHRGQETQYF
TRBV9	TRBJ1-1	CASSGGGLNTEAFF
TRBV12-3/TRBV12-4	TRBJ1-6	CATSNSYNSPLHF
TRBV4-3	TRBJ2-7	CASSPLLGAGYEQYF
TRBV5-1	TRBJ1-4	CASKTGEDEKLFF
TRBV4-2	TRBJ2-7	CASSPRGVDFEQYF
TRBV3-1	TRBJ2-1	CASSQGVRRGGNEQFF
TRBV27	TRBJ1-6	CASSLDRVSPLHF
TRBV11-2	TRBJ2-7	CASSSFRSYEQYF
TRBV10-3	TRBJ1-1	CAISSEGGKTEAFF
TRBV15	TRBJ2-1	CATSRERTRSINEQFF
TRBV12-3/TRBV12-4	TRBJ2-3	CASTLAGVTDTQYF
TRBV12-3/TRBV12-4	TRBJ2-1	CASSLVGPPNEQFF
TRBV16	TRBJ1-4	CASSQGVGEKLFF
TRBV5-6	TRBJ1-1	CASSLAGQGLNTEAFF
TRBV11-2	TRBJ1-5	CASSSQSNQPQHF
TRBV12-3/TRBV12-4	TRBJ2-7	CASRPTVSYEQYF
TRBV6-1	TRBJ1-2	CASRGILGQGDYGYTF